This TCR beta chain was found in a study of identical twins listed by TCRdb under 2016. About the study as a whole: TCR alpha and beta repertoires from monozygotic twins, unrelated adults of various ages and cord blood were deep-sequenced to test whether fetal clonotypes persist. To rule out contamination, the twin experiments were replicated at different times with different library preparation protocols. Results and caveats for the whole study, not just this receptor: Zero-insertion analyses could be partly confounded by invariant T cells such as MAIT and iNKT, though diverse VJ usage argued against such confounding for most clonotypes. Out-of-frame TCR alpha sharing in monozygotic twins was systematically underestimated by recombination models, whereas sharing between unrelated individuals was in agreement with the recombination models. Abundant cord blood beta clonotypes had fewer insertions, young adult naive repertoires showed a similar but weaker trend, and memory repertoires showed no such trend. Out-of-frame TCR alpha sequences shared between twins showed an excess of low generation-probability sequences compared with coincidental sharing between unrelated individuals. Because the same donors could not be followed over many years, the conclusions relied on cross-sectional statistical analysis. In beta out-of-frame sequences, excess twin sharing was weaker, because having fewer shared sequences lowered the signal-to-noise ratio.

The library was built by means of 5' RACE. Instrument used: Illumina HiSeq 2000. A universal primer binding site was introduced by template switching, and a unique molecular identifier was present in the final cDNA, enabling accurate counting of TCR cDNA molecules. Specific primers in the conserved constant-segment region were used to synthesize first-strand cDNA for TCR alpha and beta chains. To control for contamination, every cDNA library carried two barcodes: a SMART-Mk sample barcode plus Illumina barcodes. TruSeq adapter sequences and Illumina sample barcodes were added in two successive PCR steps. The TCR alpha and beta cDNA libraries were sequenced on the Illumina HiSeq platform using custom primers. The source study handled its data this way. MiGEC was used to process raw reads and extract unique molecular identifiers, and MiXCR was used to find CDR3 positions. For each individual, recombination models were inferred using an EM algorithm with the repgenHMM and IGoR tools. Shared clonotypes were analyzed with the tcR package in R, and sharing was normalized by the product of cloneset sizes. To study raw recombination without the effects of thymic and clonal selection, out-of-frame nonproductive sequences were analyzed. TCRdb took the public reads, trimmed them with fastp at Q25, ran MiXCR for clone calling and kept in-frame beta chains. A single entry per CDR3 protein holds the most common genes and DNA from its merged rows. The V and J calls follow TCRdb's processing rather than the paper's. Counted in this sample were approximately 620,000 distinct CDR3 sequences; 8.5% to 9.5% of them appeared once. 0.98% of the sample comes from the top ten.

Every donor was a healthy Caucasian. Three pairs of female monozygotic twins, all aged about 18 to 30 years, made up the twin cohort. Peripheral blood mononuclear cells were the source from which RNA for the TCR libraries was isolated. Comment on this clonotype: What antigen it recognizes has not been identified. The junction differs from germline at one of its ends, possibly a read error.

Including the terminal cysteine and phenylalanine, the CDR3 comprises 15 residues. Just the 45-base CDR3 DNA is kept, in frame starting at base 1. Based on the germline V gene (reference sequence), the CDR1 and CDR2 sequences are DFQATT and SNEGSKA. The same specimen was also included in a second study, on yellow fever vaccine responses in identical twins. The second source states: According to the authors, in identical twins the way T cells responded to vaccination appeared partly convergent and partly personalized. The study precisely tracked vaccine-responding T cell clones in identical twins.

The sample comprised PBMCs. This receptor was taken from a woman aged 18-30 years in good health. The receptor chain draws on TRBV20-1 and TRBJ1-2; 9 middle bases align to TRBD1. In nucleotide form, the sequence is TGCTGTGCTAGAGACTACAGGGGGCAAGGCTATGGCTACACCTTC. Its protein reads: CCARDYRGQGYGYTF.